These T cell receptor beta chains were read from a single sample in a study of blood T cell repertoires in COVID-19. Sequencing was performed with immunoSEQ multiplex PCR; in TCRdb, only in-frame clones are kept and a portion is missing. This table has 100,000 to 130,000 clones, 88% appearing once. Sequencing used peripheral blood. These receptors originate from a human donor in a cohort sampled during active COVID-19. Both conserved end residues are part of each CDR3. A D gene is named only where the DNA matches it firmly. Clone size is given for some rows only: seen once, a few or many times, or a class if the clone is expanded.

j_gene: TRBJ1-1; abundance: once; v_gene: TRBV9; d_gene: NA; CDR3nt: TGTGCCAGCAGCGTAGCACATGGCACTGAAGCTTTCTTT; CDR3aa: CASSVAHGTEAFF
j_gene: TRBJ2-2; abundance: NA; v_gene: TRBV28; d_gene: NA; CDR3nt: TGTGCCACCGACACCGAGTTCACCGGGGAGCTGTTTTTT; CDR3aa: CATDTEFTGELFF
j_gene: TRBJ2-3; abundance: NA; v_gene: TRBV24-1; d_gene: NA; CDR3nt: TGTGCCACCAGTGATCCCTCTCCCACTATCCACCCCACAGATACGCAGTATTTT; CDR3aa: CATSDPSPTIHPTDTQYF
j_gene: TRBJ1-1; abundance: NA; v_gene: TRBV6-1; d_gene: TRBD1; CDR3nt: TGTGCCAGCAGTGAACCGGCCAGGGGGTTAAGGGGGACTGAAGCTTTCTTT; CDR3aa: CASSEPARGLRGTEAFF
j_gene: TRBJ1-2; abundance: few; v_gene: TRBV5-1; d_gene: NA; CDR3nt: TGCGCCAGCAGCTTACAGGGCGACTATGGCTACACCTTC; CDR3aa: CASSLQGDYGYTF
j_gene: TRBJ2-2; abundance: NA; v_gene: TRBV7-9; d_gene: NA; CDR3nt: TGTGCCAGCAGCCGGGACTTATGGAACACCGGGGAGCTGTTTTTT; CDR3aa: CASSRDLWNTGELFF
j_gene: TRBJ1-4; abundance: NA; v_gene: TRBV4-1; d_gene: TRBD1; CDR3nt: TGCGCCAGCAGCCAAGGGGCAGGGGGCGTTAAGGCAACTAATGAAAAACTGTTTTTT; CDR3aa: CASSQGAGGVKATNEKLFF
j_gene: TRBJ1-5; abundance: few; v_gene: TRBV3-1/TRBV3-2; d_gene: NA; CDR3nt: TGTGCCAGCAGCCAAGACGGGCGGGCAGGTCAGCCCCAGCATTTT; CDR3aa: CASSQDGRAGQPQHF
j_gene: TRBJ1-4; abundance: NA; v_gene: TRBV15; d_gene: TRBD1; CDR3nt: TGTGCCACCAGCAGAGGGCCCGACAGGGGCTCAACTAATGAAAAACTGTTTTTT; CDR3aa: CATSRGPDRGSTNEKLFF
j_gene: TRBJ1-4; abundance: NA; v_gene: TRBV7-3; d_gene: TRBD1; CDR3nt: TGTGCCAGCAGCTTAACGAAAGCTAGACGGGACAGGGGTGAAAAACTGTTTTTT; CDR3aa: CASSLTKARRDRGEKLFF
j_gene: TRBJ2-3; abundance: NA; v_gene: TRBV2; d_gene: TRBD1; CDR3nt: TGTGCCAGCAACCCGGGACAGGGGGCATGGGATACGCAGTATTTT; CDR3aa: CASNPGQGAWDTQYF
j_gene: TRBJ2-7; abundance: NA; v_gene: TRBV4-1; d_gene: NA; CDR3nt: TGCGCCAGCAGCCAGTGGGCCGCCGCGGCAGGGGAGATCTACGAGCAGTACTTC; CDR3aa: CASSQWAAAAGEIYEQYF
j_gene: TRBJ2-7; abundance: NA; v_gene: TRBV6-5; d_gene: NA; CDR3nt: TGTGCCAGCAGTTATGAAAGGGGTTGGTACGAGCAGTACTTC; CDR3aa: CASSYERGWYEQYF
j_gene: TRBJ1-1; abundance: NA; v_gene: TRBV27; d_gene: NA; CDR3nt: TGTGCCAGCAGTTTAATGGAGGACACTGAAGCTTTCTTT; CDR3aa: CASSLMEDTEAFF
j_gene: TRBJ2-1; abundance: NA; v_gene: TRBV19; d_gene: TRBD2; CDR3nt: TGTGCCAGTAGTCCTCGGACTAGCCTACACGGCGATGAGCAGTTCTTC; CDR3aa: CASSPRTSLHGDEQFF
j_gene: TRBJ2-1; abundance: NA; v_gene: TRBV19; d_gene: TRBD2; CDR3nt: TGTGCCAGTAGTCGGGGGGGCTCCTACAATGAGCAGTTCTTC; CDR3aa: CASSRGGSYNEQFF
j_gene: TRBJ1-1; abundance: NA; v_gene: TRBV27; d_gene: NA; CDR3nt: TGTGCCAGCAGTCCAATTCAAAACACTGAAGCTTTCTTT; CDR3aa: CASSPIQNTEAFF
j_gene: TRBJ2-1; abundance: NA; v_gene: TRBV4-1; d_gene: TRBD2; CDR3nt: TGCGCCAGCAGCCAAGAAAAAGCGGGGAACTACAATGAGCAGTTCTTC; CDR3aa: CASSQEKAGNYNEQFF
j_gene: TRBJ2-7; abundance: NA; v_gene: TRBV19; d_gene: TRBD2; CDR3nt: TGTGCCAGTAGGGGACTAGCGCTCGAGCAGTACTTC; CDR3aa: CASRGLALEQYF
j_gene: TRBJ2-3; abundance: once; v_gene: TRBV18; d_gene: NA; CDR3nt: TGTGCCAGCTCACTTACTGAGACAGATACGCAGTATTTT; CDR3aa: CASSLTETDTQYF
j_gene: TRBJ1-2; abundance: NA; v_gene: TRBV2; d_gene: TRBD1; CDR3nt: TGTGCCAGTCGACAGGGGATTAACTATAGCTACACCTTC; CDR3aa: CASRQGINYSYTF
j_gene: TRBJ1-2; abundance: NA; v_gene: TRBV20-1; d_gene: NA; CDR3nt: TGCAGTCCGGGGGAAGGGCCTGGCTACACCTTC; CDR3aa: CSPGEGPGYTF
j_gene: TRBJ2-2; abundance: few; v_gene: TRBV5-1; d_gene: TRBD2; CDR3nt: TGCGCCAGCAGCCCTTTAGCGGGGGGGCCGTCCGGGGAGCTGTTTTTT; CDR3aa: CASSPLAGGPSGELFF
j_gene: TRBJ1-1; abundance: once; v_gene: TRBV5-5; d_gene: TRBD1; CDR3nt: TGTGCCAGCAGCTTCTCCGGGACAGGGAACACTGAAGCTTTCTTT; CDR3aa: CASSFSGTGNTEAFF
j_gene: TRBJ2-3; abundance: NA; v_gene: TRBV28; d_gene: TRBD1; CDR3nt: TGTGCCAGCCAGACGAGAGTTCCGAGACAGGGTTTTGCAGATACGCAGTATTTT; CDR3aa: CASQTRVPRQGFADTQYF
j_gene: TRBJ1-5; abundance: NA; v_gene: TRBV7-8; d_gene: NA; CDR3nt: TGTGCCAGCAGCTCAACCCACAGGGTCGGCGAGCCCCAGCATTTT; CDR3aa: CASSSTHRVGEPQHF
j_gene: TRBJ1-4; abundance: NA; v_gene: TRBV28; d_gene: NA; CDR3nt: TGTGCCAGCAGTTTATTCGGCAGGGGCGCTGAAAAACTGTTTTTT; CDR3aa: CASSLFGRGAEKLFF
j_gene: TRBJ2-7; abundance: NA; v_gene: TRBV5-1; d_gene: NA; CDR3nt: TGCGCCAGCAGCGCCGGGACTTATTCCTACGAGCAGTACTTC; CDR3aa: CASSAGTYSYEQYF
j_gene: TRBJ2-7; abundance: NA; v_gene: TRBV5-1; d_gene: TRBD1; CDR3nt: TGCGCCAGCAGCCATGGACAGGGACACTACGAGCAGTACTTC; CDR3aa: CASSHGQGHYEQYF
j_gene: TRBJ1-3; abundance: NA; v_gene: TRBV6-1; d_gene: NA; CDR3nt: TGTGCCAGCAGTGGGTTGTTGCCAGGGGCTGGAAACACCATATATTTT; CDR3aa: CASSGLLPGAGNTIYF
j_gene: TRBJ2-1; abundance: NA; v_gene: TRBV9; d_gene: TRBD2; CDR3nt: TGTGCCAGCAGCCCCCTGAGCGGGACCTACAATGAGCAGTTCTTC; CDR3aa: CASSPLSGTYNEQFF
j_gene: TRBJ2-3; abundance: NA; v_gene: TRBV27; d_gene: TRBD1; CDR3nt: TGTGCCAGCAGACCAACCTTGACAGGGCCCCAATATTTT; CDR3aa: CASRPTLTGPQYF
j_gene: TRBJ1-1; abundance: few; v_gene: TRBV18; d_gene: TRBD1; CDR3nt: TGTGCCAGCTCCCCGGGACAGGACACTGAAGCTTTCTTT; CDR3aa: CASSPGQDTEAFF
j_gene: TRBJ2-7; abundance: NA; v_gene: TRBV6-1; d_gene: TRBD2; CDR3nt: TGTGCCAGCAGTGAAGCTGGGCTAGCGGGACGGTACGAGCAGTACTTC; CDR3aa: CASSEAGLAGRYEQYF
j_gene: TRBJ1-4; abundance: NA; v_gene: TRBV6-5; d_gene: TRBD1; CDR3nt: TGTGCCAGCAGGGTCAGGGGGCGGGTTGAAAAACTGTTTTTT; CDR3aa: CASRVRGRVEKLFF
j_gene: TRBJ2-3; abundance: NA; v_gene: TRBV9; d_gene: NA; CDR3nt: TGTGCCAGCAGCGTAGTTAGTTGGTTCCCCACAGATACGCAGTATTTT; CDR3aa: CASSVVSWFPTDTQYF
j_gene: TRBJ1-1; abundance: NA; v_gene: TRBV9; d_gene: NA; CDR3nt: TGTGCCAGCAGCGTAGGGTCGGGCACTGAAGCTTTCTTT; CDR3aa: CASSVGSGTEAFF
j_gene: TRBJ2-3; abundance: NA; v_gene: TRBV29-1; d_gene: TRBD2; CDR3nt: TGCAGCGTAAGGGGACTAGCGGGTAGCACAGATACGCAGTATTTT; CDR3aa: CSVRGLAGSTDTQYF
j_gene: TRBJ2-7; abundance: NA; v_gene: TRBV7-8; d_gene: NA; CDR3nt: TGTGCCAGCAGCTTATCGGAGGGTATCGGCTACGAGCAGTACTTC; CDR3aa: CASSLSEGIGYEQYF
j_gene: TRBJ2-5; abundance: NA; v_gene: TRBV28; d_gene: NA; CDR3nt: TGTGCCAGCAGTCCCGCCCTCGTGGCCGAGACCCAGTACTTC; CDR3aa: CASSPALVAETQYF
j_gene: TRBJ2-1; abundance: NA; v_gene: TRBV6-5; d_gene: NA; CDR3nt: TGTGCCAGCAGTCGTAGCGGCAATGAGCAGTTCTTC; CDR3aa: CASSRSGNEQFF
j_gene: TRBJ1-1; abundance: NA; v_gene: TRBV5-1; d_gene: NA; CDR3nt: TGCGCCAGCAGCCCTACAGGGAACACTGAAGCTTTCTTT; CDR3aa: CASSPTGNTEAFF